A single sample is the source of the 24 T cell receptor beta chains below, sequenced in a study of spatial heterogeneity in lung cancer. General study results and limits: Intratumoral expanded alpha and beta TCR counts were found to track tumor mutation counts.

Time point meaning: sample taken at primary tumor resection. TCRdb reprocessed the 5' RACE reads with MiXCR, giving one entry per CDR3 protein. This table has around 4,800 distinct CDR3 sequences, roughly 6.1% appearing once. These TCRs' antigens remain unknown. The sequenced sample was lung tumor tissue, obtained at surgery. These receptors were obtained from a male donor with early-stage non-small cell lung cancer.

This clonotype was seen at least ten times. The genes are TRBV6-1 and TRBJ1-1, with D perhaps matching TRBD1 (6 bases). V lost 7 bases and J 4 bases, leaving 16 bases between the germline ends. The CDR3 length is 14 residues. CDR1 is MNHNS, CDR2 SASEGT, per germline. CDR3 amino acids: CASIWGRGGTEAFF. Here the CDR3 DNA reads TGTGCCAGCATCTGGGGCAGGGGTGGCACTGAAGCTTTCTTT.

This clonotype has at least ten counts. In nucleotides, the CDR3 is TGCAGTGTTAACAAAGCGGGGGGGGAAGGCAATCAGCCCCAGCATTTT. Translating it yields CSVNKAGGEGNQPQHF. The rearrangement links TRBV20-1 to TRBJ1-5, with D tentatively TRBD1 (5 bases). The CDR3 contains 16 residues. CDR1 is DFQATT, CDR2 SNEGSKA, per germline (reference sequence). Trimming removed 7 bases at V and 2 bases at J, with 21 bases between.

This clonotype is medium-sized (0.01 to 0.1%) in the sample. The chain carries TRBV24-1 and TRBJ1-5; D may be TRBD1 (6 bases). Germline loops: CDR1 KGHDR, CDR2 SFDVKD. CDR3 length: 14 residues. V shed 8 bases and J shed 7 bases, with 17 bases lying between them. The CDR3 sequence is CATTRVGARQPQHF. The DNA of the CDR3 is TGTGCCACCACCCGCGTGGGGGCGAGACAGCCCCAGCATTTT.

This clonotype was counted ten times or more. V usage is TRBV5-1 and J usage is TRBJ2-5, with TRBD1 matching 10 bases. The CDR3 loop spans 16 amino acids. The ends lost 4 bases at V and 3 bases at J; junction bases unmatched: 9. Germline CDR1 is SGHRS and CDR2 is YFSETQ. The CDR3 DNA sequence: TGCGCCAGCAGCCCGAATACCGGGACAGGGGAAGAGACCCAGTACTTC. Protein sequence: CASSPNTGTGEETQYF.

At least ten counts were recorded for this clonotype. The chain uses TRBV6-5 and TRBJ2-1; 9 bases match TRBD2. Per the germline V gene, CDR1 is MNHEY and CDR2 is SVGAGI. The V and J ends lost 8 bases and 6 bases, in that order; junction bases with no gene match: 8. CDR3 length equals 14 residues. CDR3 sequence (DNA): TGTGCCAGCCGAGAGCGCGGGGGGGGCAATGAGCAGTTCTTC. It yields the protein CASRERGGGNEQFF.

This clonotype came up many times. This rearrangement joins TRBV12-3 or TRBV12-4 to TRBJ2-3; 9 bases agree with TRBD2. The CDR3 contains 14 residues. V dropped 3 bases and J dropped 8; count of bases not matched to a gene: 6. DNA for the CDR3: TGTGCCAGCAGTTTTTCAGCGGGGGGCGGTACGCAGTATTTT. Protein sequence: CASSFSAGGGTQYF.

This clonotype has a count of ten or more. The rearrangement uses TRBV2 and TRBJ1-2, with D maybe TRBD1 (5 bases). The CDR3 is 11 amino acids. Trimming left V 11 bases short and J 7 bases short, with 14 bases between. Germline CDR1 SNHLY, CDR2 FYNNEI. Here the CDR3 reads CARLGGSGYTF. DNA for the CDR3: TGTGCCCGGCTTGGGGGGTCTGGCTACACCTTC.

By sample fraction, this clonotype is medium-sized. The chain has TRBV28 and TRBJ1-1, with D maybe TRBD1 (5 bases). The CDR3 contains 16 residues. V dropped 1 base and J dropped 4 bases, with 16 bases sitting between them. From germline, CDR1 is MDHEN and CDR2 SYDVKM. The CDR3: CASSLLSLGGATEAFF. In nucleotides, the CDR3 is TGTGCCAGCAGTTTATTATCGTTGGGAGGGGCCACTGAAGCTTTCTTT.

At least ten counts were recorded for this clonotype. The chain employs TRBV5-4 and TRBJ2-7; TRBD1 matches at 9 bases. Germline trimming cut 2 bases from V and 5 bases from J; bases unmatched to any gene: 5. Germline V gene data show CDR1 as SGHNT and CDR2 as YYREEE (reference sequence). This CDR3 is built from 14 residues. This CDR3 is CASSLVQGAHEQYF. In DNA form, the CDR3 reads TGTGCCAGCAGCTTAGTACAGGGGGCGCACGAGCAGTACTTC.

Ten or more counts support this clonotype. The V gene is TRBV12-3 or TRBV12-4, the J gene TRBJ1-1; 7 bases fit TRBD1. This CDR3 spans 13 amino acids. V shed 6 bases and J 0 bases; nucleotides not matched to a gene: 1. CDR3 DNA sequence: TGTGCCAGCAGCGGACAGGTGAACACTGAAGCTTTCTTT. The encoded protein is CASSGQVNTEAFF.

This clonotype was observed once. CDR3 sequence: CASSLEGLLYNSPLHF. CDR3 DNA: TGTGCCAGCAGCTTAGAAGGGCTCCTCTATAATTCACCCCTCCACTTT. The J gene is TRBJ1-6, the V gene TRBV11-2; no firm D call. Trimming removed 0 bases at V and 3 bases at J, with 9 bases between. The CDR3 is made up of 16 amino acids. Germline V gene lookup returns CDR1 SGHAT and CDR2 FQNNGV.

The sample holds many counts of this clonotype. The rearrangement uses TRBV24-1 and TRBJ2-3; TRBD2 matches 9 bases. The CDR3 is 14 residues long. CDR1 is KGHDR and CDR2 is SFDVKD in the germline V gene. V lost 9 bases and J lost 12; bases outside the gene matches: 15. The CDR3 here is CATQDSLAGVRQYF. As DNA, the CDR3 is TGTGCCACCCAGGACAGCTTAGCGGGAGTACGACAGTATTTT.

Judged by abundance, this clonotype is medium-sized. This chain joins TRBV20-1 and TRBJ1-5; 7 bases match TRBD1. After removal of 2 bases from V and 2 bases from J, the junction contained 6 bases not matched to a gene. The germline CDR1 and CDR2 sequences are DFQATT and SNEGSKA (reference sequence). The CDR3 is 15 amino acids. CDR3 amino acids: CSARRTGWGNQPQHF. The CDR3 DNA follows: TGCAGTGCTAGAAGGACAGGCTGGGGCAATCAGCCCCAGCATTTT.

This clonotype was seen many times. V and J are TRBV29-1 and TRBJ2-7; the D gene is possibly TRBD1 (6 bases). Trimming cost V 6 bases and J 6 bases, with 21 bases left between them. Germline V gene data show CDR1 as SQVTM and CDR2 as ANQGSEA. The CDR3 is made up of 14 amino acids. The CDR3 DNA sequence: TGCAGCGTCCACGCACAGGGAATCACTGGCGAGCAGTACTTC. This codes for CSVHAQGITGEQYF.

This clonotype was seen ten or more times. This chain uses TRBV12-3 or TRBV12-4 with TRBJ1-6; D not resolved. This CDR3 comprises 15 residues. With 2 bases removed from V and 7 bases from J, the gap between germline ends came to 12 bases. The CDR3 bases are TGTGCCAGCAGTTTAACATGGGGTTTCAATTCACCCCTCCACTTT. Protein sequence: CASSLTWGFNSPLHF.

This clonotype has at least ten counts. The genes are TRBV4-2 and TRBJ2-7, with D perhaps matching TRBD1 (6 bases). CDR1 and CDR2 from the germline V gene are LGHNA and YNFKEQ. This CDR3 spans 15 amino acids. V lost 3 bases to trimming and J lost 2 bases, with 14 bases between them. The CDR3 bases are TGTGCCAGCAGCCAGCGGATAGGGGGTACCTACGAGCAGTACTTC. This sequence encodes CASSQRIGGTYEQYF.

This clonotype is labeled medium-sized. This sequence joins TRBV2 and TRBJ2-6; D not resolved. CDR3 length equals 14 residues. CDR1 is SNHLY, CDR2 FYNNEI, per germline. The V end was cut by 6 bases, the J end by 4 bases, with 10 bases between. CDR3 sequence (DNA): TGTGCCAGCAGGAGCGTCGGAGGGGCCAACGTCCTGACTTTC. It codes for CASRSVGGANVLTF.

This clonotype appeared many times. The chain carries TRBV18 and TRBJ2-3; tentatively, D is TRBD1 (6 bases). Trimming left V 6 bases short and J 0 bases short, with 13 bases between. CDR3 length: 15 amino acids. Germline CDR1 and CDR2: KGHSH and LQKENI. The CDR3: CASSPTGFSTDTQYF. The CDR3 nucleotides read TGTGCCAGCTCGCCAACAGGGTTCAGCACAGATACGCAGTATTTT.

This clonotype was seen many times. V usage is TRBV20-1 and J usage is TRBJ2-7, with TRBD2 as a possible D gene (5 bases). V was trimmed by 3 bases and J by 0 bases, leaving 15 bases between them. From germline, CDR1 is DFQATT and CDR2 SNEGSKA (reference sequence). This CDR3 has 15 residues. In nucleotides, the CDR3 is TGCAGTGCTAGGGACTCGCCTAAAAGCTCCTACGAGCAGTACTTC. Translating gives CSARDSPKSSYEQYF.

Regarding this clonotype: A much larger clone lies one base from this, so it may be a read error. The chain links TRBV2 to TRBJ2-7; D remains ambiguous. This CDR3 contains 12 residues. V was pared by 4 bases and J by 12 bases, with 16 bases between. CDR1 is SNHLY, CDR2 FYNNEI, per germline. CDR3 sequence (DNA): TGTGCCAGCAGTGTAAGGCGAGCAACCCCGTACTTC. It yields the protein CASSVRRATPYF.

By sample share, this clonotype is large. This sequence joins TRBV5-1 and TRBJ2-1, with TRBD2 as a possible D gene (5 bases). V lost 0 bases, J lost 2 bases, and 9 bases lay in between. Germline values: CDR1 SGHRS, CDR2 YFSETQ. The CDR3 loop spans 15 amino acids. The CDR3 loop is CASSLASGAYNEQFF. The CDR3 DNA is TGCGCCAGCAGCTTGGCCTCCGGGGCCTACAATGAGCAGTTCTTC.

The chain recombines TRBV2 with TRBJ2-1; no definite D call. V lost 4 bases, J lost 4 bases, and 8 bases lay in between. The CDR3 consists of 13 residues. Germline V gene sequence: CDR1 SNHLY, CDR2 FYNNEI. This chain's CDR3 is CASSVALYNEQFF. CDR3 nucleotides: TGTGCCAGCAGTGTGGCGCTGTACAATGAGCAGTTCTTC.

This clonotype was found many times. The chain recombines TRBV12-3 or TRBV12-4 with TRBJ2-1, with D perhaps TRBD1 or TRBD2 (6 bases each). The CDR3 length is 15 residues. Trimming took off 5 bases at V and 4 bases at J, with 15 bases between the two ends. This chain's CDR3 is CASSRRGRTYNEQFF. The CDR3 DNA reads as TGTGCCAGCAGTCGTAGGGGGAGGACTTACAATGAGCAGTTCTTC.

This clonotype came up many times. The chain employs TRBV6-2 or TRBV6-3 and TRBJ1-1, with D possibly matching TRBD1 (5 bases). Germline CDR1 MNHEY, CDR2 SVGEGT. Deletions cut 6 bases from V and 0 bases from J, with 11 bases between. CDR3 length: 14 residues. DNA for the CDR3: TGTGCCAGCAGGCCGGGACTCTTGAACACTGAAGCTTTCTTT. This sequence encodes CASRPGLLNTEAFF.